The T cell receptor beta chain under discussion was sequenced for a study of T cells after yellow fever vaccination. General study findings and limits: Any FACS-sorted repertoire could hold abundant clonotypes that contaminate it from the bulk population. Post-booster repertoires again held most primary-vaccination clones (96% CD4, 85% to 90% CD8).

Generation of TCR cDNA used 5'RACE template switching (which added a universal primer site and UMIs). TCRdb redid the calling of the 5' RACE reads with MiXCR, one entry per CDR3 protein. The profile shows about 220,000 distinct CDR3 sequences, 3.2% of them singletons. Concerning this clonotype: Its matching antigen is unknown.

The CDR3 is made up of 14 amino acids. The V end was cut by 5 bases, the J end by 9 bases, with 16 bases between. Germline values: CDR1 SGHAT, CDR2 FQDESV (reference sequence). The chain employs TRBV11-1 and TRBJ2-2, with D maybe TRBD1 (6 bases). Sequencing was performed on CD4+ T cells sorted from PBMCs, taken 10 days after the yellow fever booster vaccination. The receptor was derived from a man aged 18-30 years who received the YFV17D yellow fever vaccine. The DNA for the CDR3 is TGTGCCAGCAGCCGCAGACAGGACTCCCGGGAGCTGTTTTTT. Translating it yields CASSRRQDSRELFF.